One and the same sample provided the 2 T cell receptor beta chains below, sequenced in a study of T cell responses to AZD1222 COVID-19 vaccine (dated by TCRdb to the early 2020s). The library was built by means of the immunoSEQ multiplex PCR assay. TCRdb retrieved this table from immuneACCESS and kept in-frame rearrangements only. Not all clones are present; in checked studies, unresolved V genes account for under half, and no reason is known for the remainder. The sample includes about 64,000 clones, with about 90% observed a single time. The ten largest clones add up to 6.3% of the sample. The time point label, as the study defines it: about 28 days (+/-7) after the second vaccine dose. The treatment or condition label for this specimen denotes: meningococcal conjugate vaccine given as trial control. Sequenced here: peripheral blood, sampled 28 days after the second dose of the MenACWY control vaccine. Source of these receptors: an adult who received the MenACWY meningococcal vaccine as a control.

V and J are TRBV6-4 and TRBJ1-5, with D unclear. From germline, CDR1 is MRHNA and CDR2 SNTAGT. This CDR3 comprises 14 residues. V lost 2 bases, J lost 1 base, and 6 bases lay in between. CDR3 in DNA: TGTGCCAGCAGTGACGACGCGAGCAATCAGCCCCAGCATTTT. It translates to CASSDDASNQPQHF.

The J gene is TRBJ2-7, the V gene TRBV27; 8 nucleotides agree with TRBD2. Germline assignment: CDR1 MNHEY and CDR2 SMNVEV (reference sequence). V shed 3 bases, J shed 4 bases, and the junction held 2 bases outside the gene matches. The CDR3 loop spans 13 amino acids. The CDR3 bases are TGTGCCAGCAGTTTCGGGAGGGGATACGAGCAGTACTTC. Protein sequence: CASSFGRGYEQYF.